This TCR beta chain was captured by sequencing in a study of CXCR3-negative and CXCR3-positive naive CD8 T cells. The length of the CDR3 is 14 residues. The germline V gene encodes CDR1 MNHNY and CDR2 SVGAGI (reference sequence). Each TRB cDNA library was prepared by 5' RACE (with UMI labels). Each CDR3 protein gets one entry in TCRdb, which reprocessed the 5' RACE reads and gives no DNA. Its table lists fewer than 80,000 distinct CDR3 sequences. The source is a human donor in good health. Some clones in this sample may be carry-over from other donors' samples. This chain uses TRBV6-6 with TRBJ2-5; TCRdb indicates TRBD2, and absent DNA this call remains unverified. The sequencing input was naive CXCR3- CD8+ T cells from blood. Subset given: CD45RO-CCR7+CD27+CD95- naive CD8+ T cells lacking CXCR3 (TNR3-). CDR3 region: CASKLAGDAETQYF.